The 2 T cell receptor beta chains reported below all come from one sample, sequenced in a study of blood T cell repertoires in COVID-19. Clones were read by immunoSEQ multiplex PCR, and TCRdb kept only the in-frame ones, dropping some. In the table there are around 130,000 clones, 70% to 90% of which are singletons. Sequencing was done on a sample of peripheral blood. Every receptor here comes from a human donor in a cohort sampled during active COVID-19.

This rearrangement joins TRBV21-1 to TRBJ2-7; the table calls TRBD2, which could not be checked here. TRBV21-1 is labeled a pseudogene. The CDR3 covers 17 residues. Here the CDR3 DNA reads TGTGCCAGCAGCGGCCCAAGGACTAGCGGGGGGGAATACAAGCAGTACTTC. Protein product: CASSGPRTSGGEYKQYF.

The rearrangement links TRBV9 to TRBJ2-7; tentative D call: TRBD1 (5 bases). Germline V gives CDR1 SGDLS, CDR2 YYNGEE. The V and J ends lost 0 bases and 2 bases respectively, with 9 bases between them. The CDR3 loop spans 14 amino acids. The CDR3 DNA reads as TGTGCCAGCAGCGTAGCGGACACAGCCTACGAGCAGTACTTC. This encodes CASSVADTAYEQYF.